These T cell receptor beta chains were read from a single sample in a study of shared clonotypes between healthy human individuals. The table came from immunoSEQ multiplex PCR; TCRdb's copy has only in-frame clones and leaves some out. The data contain 450,000 to 500,000 clones, over 75% of them seen just once; the ten biggest clones take up approximately 11%. Sequenced material: PBMCs. The source is a woman between 35 and 50 years old in good health. Some clones in this sample may be carry-over from other donors' samples. The CDR3 runs from the conserved cysteine through the conserved F or W. D genes are given only for firm matches. For some rows the clone size is stated as once, few or many, or as a class when expanded; others skip it.

j_gene	d_gene	abundance	v_gene	CDR3aa	CDR3nt
TRBJ2-7	TRBD1	.	TRBV6-1	CASTTGTGRHEQYF	TGTGCCAGCACTACCGGGACAGGTCGCCACGAGCAGTACTTC
TRBJ1-2	TRBD1	.	TRBV25-1	CASSEFQGGGPTF	TGTGCCAGCAGTGAATTTCAGGGGGGCGGCCCCACCTTC
TRBJ2-7	TRBD1	few	TRBV27	CASSLRPFGQGPYEQYF	TGTGCCAGCAGTTTGAGGCCCTTCGGACAGGGCCCCTACGAGCAGTACTTC
TRBJ2-2	.	.	TRBV12-5	CASGLGQNTGELFF	TGTGCTAGTGGTTTGGGACAGAACACCGGGGAGCTGTTTTTT
TRBJ2-1	.	.	TRBV19	CASSIRRGVSYNEQFF	TGTGCCAGTAGTATAAGGAGGGGGGTCTCCTACAATGAGCAGTTCTTC
TRBJ2-7	.	once	TRBV7-9	CASSRSGPQYEQYF	TGTGCCAGCAGCCGTTCGGGTCCCCAGTACGAGCAGTACTTC
TRBJ2-5	TRBD2	.	TRBV6-4	CASSQTSGSQETQYF	TGTGCCAGCAGCCAGACTAGCGGGAGCCAAGAGACCCAGTACTTC
TRBJ2-1	.	.	TRBV4-2	CASSQERDLYTEQFF	TGTGCCAGCAGCCAAGAGAGGGACTTATATACCGAGCAGTTCTTC
TRBJ2-7	TRBD2	.	TRBV6-6	CASSFPSGSGDEQYF	TGTGCCAGCAGTTTCCCTAGCGGGAGTGGCGACGAGCAGTACTTC
TRBJ1-2	TRBD1	.	TRBV27	CASSATGVFLYGYTF	TGTGCCAGCAGTGCCACAGGGGTTTTCCTCTATGGCTACACCTTC
TRBJ2-2	TRBD1	.	TRBV18	CASSDRGTRYTGELFF	TGTGCCAGCTCAGACAGGGGGACCCGCTACACCGGGGAGCTGTTTTTT
TRBJ2-2	.	.	TRBV6-5	CASSGTESNTGELFF	TGTGCCAGCAGTGGGACGGAATCGAACACCGGGGAGCTGTTTTTT
TRBJ1-5	.	.	TRBV18	CASSPTYNQPQHF	TGTGCCAGCTCACCAACATACAATCAGCCCCAGCATTTT
TRBJ2-7	TRBD2	.	TRBV28	CASSPRLAGVYEQYF	TGTGCCAGCAGTCCCCGACTAGCGGGAGTCTACGAGCAGTACTTC
TRBJ1-5	TRBD1	.	TRBV10-2	CASRADRGPNQPQHF	TGCGCCAGCAGAGCGGACAGGGGGCCCAATCAGCCCCAGCATTTT
TRBJ2-7	.	.	TRBV18	CASSPNYSSYEQYF	TGTGCCAGCTCACCAAACTATAGCTCCTACGAGCAGTACTTC
TRBJ2-7	TRBD2	.	TRBV7-2	CASSLALAGGLGSHEQYF	TGTGCCAGCAGCTTAGCATTAGCGGGAGGGCTCGGGAGCCACGAGCAGTACTTC
TRBJ1-5	.	.	TRBV11-2	CASSFGTGYSNQPQHF	TGTGCCAGCAGCTTTGGGACGGGCTATAGCAATCAGCCCCAGCATTTT
TRBJ2-7	TRBD2	few	TRBV30	CAWSVKRELREQYF	TGTGCCTGGAGTGTGAAGCGGGAGCTGCGCGAGCAGTACTTC
TRBJ2-7	TRBD1	.	TRBV28	CASLSGQGTGEQYF	TGTGCCAGCCTCTCCGGACAGGGGACGGGAGAGCAGTACTTC
TRBJ2-2	.	.	TRBV27	CASRNIKNTGELFF	TGTGCCAGCAGGAACATAAAGAACACCGGGGAGCTGTTTTTT
TRBJ2-3	.	.	TRBV7-2	CASSLPSTDTQYF	TGTGCCAGCAGCTTACCTTCCACAGATACGCAGTATTTT
TRBJ2-5	.	many	TRBV4-2	CASSQGVSRETQYF	TGTGCCAGCAGCCAAGGGGTTAGCCGCGAGACCCAGTACTTC
TRBJ2-1	TRBD2	.	TRBV11-2	CASTLTRTSGTYNEQFF	TGTGCCAGCACCCTGACCCGGACTAGCGGGACCTACAATGAGCAGTTCTTC
TRBJ2-3	.	.	TRBV5-1	CASSLDSTDTQYF	TGCGCCAGCAGCCTTGACTCCACAGATACGCAGTATTTT
TRBJ1-3	TRBD1	.	TRBV6-5	CASSRTGAGNTIYF	TGTGCCAGCAGTCGGACAGGGGCAGGAAACACCATATATTTT